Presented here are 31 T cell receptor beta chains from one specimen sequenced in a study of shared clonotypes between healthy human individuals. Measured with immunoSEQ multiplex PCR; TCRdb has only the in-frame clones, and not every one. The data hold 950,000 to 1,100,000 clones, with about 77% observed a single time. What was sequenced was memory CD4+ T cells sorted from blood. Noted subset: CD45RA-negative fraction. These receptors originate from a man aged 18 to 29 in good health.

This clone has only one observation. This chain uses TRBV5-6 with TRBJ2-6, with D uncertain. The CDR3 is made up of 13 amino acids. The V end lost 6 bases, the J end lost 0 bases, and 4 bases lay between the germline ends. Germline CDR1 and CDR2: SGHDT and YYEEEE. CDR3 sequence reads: CASKVSGANVLTF. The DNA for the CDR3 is TGTGCCAGCAAAGTCTCTGGGGCCAACGTCCTGACTTTC.

DNA of the CDR3: TGTGCCAGCAGCAAAGCCCCTAGCCCGAACACCGGGGAGCTGTTTTTT. As protein: CASSKAPSPNTGELFF. The genes are TRBV21-1 and TRBJ2-2; TRBD2, the D gene given by the table, was not confirmed from the DNA. TRBV21-1 is recorded as a pseudogene. This CDR3 has 16 residues.

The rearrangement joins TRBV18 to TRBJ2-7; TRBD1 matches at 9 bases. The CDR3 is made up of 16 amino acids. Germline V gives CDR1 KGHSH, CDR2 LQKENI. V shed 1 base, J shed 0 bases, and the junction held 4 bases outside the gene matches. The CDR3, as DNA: TGTGCCAGCTCACCACGCGGGACAGGGTTCTCCTACGAGCAGTACTTC. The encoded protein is CASSPRGTGFSYEQYF.

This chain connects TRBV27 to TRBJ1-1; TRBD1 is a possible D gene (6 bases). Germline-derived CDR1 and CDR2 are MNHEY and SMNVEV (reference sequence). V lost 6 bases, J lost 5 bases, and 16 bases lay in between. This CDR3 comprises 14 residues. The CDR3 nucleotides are TGTGCCAGCAGACCCCAACAGGGACGGACTGAAGCTTTCTTT. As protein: CASRPQQGRTEAFF.

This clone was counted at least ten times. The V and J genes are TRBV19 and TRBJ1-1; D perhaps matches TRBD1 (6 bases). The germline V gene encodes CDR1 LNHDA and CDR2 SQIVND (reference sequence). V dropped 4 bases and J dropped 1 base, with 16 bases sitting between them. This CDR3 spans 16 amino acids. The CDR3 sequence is CASSTYREGGNTEAFF. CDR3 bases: TGTGCCAGTAGTACCTACAGGGAAGGGGGGAACACTGAAGCTTTCTTT. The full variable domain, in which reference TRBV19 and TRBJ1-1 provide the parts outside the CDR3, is DGGITQSPKYLFRKEGQNVTLSCEQNLNHDAMYWYRQDPGQGLRLIYYSQIVNDFQKGDIAEGYSVSREKKESFPLTVTSAQKNPTAFYLCASSTYREGGNTEAFFGQGTRLTVV.

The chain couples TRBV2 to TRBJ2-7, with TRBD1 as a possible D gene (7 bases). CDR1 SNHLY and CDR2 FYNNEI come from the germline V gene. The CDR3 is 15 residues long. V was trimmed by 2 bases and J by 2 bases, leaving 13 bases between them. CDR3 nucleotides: TGTGCCAGCAGTGAACAGGGGGGCCGAACCTACGAGCAGTACTTC. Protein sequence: CASSEQGGRTYEQYF. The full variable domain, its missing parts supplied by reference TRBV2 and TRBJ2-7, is EPEVTQTPSHQVTQMGQEVILRCVPISNHLYFYWYRQILGQKVEFLVSFYNNEISEKSEIFDDQFSVERPDGSNFTLKIRSTKLEDSAMYFCASSEQGGRTYEQYFGPGTRLTVT.

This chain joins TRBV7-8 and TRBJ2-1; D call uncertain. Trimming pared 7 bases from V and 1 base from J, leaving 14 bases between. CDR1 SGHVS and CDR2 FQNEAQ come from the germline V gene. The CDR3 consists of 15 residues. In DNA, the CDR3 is TGTGCCAGCAACCCACTGGCGAGGTCCTACAATGAGCAGTTCTTC. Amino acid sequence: CASNPLARSYNEQFF. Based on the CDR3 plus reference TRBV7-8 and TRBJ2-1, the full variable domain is GAGVSQSPRYKVAKRGQDVALRCDPISGHVSLFWYQQALGQGPEFLTYFQNEAQLDKSGLPSDRFFAERPEGSVSTLKIQRTQQEDSAVYLCASNPLARSYNEQFFGPGTRLTVL.

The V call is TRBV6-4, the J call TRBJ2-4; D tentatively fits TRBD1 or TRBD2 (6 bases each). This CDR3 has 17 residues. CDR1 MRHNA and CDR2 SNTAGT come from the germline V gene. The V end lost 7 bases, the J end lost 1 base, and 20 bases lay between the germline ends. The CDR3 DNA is TGTGCCAGCAACGCCCTTTGGAGGGGGTTTGCCAAAAACATTCAGTACTTC. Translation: CASNALWRGFAKNIQYF.

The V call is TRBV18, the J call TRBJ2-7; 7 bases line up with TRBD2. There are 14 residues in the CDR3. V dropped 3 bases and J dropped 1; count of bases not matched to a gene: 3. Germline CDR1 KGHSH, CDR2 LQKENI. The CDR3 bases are TGTGCCAGCTCACCGGGGGGGATGTCCTACGAGCAGTACTTC. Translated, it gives CASSPGGMSYEQYF. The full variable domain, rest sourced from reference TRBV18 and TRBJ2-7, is NAGVMQNPRHLVRRRGQEARLRCSPMKGHSHVYWYRQLPEEGLKFMVYLQKENIIDESGMPKERFSAEFPKEGPSILRIQQVVRGDSAAYFCASSPGGMSYEQYFGPGTRLTVT.

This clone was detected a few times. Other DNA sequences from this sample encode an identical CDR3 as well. CDR3 coding DNA: TGTGCCAGCTCACCATCACCTAATGAAAAACTGTTTTTT. It translates to CASSPSPNEKLFF. The genes are TRBV18 and TRBJ1-4; unclear D gene. CDR1 and CDR2 from the germline V gene are KGHSH and LQKENI. The ends were cut back, 2 bases at V and 3 bases at J, with 4 bases in the middle. The CDR3 totals 13 residues.

CDR3 residues: CASSSGDSVAKNIQYF. CDR3 DNA sequence: TGTGCCAGCAGCTCGGGGGACAGCGTAGCCAAAAACATTCAGTACTTC. The gene calls are TRBV11-2 and TRBJ2-4, with a tentative D call TRBD1 (7 bases). V was shortened by 4 bases and J by 0 bases, with 13 bases between the two germline ends. This CDR3 comprises 16 residues. From germline, CDR1 is SGHAT and CDR2 FQNNGV. The full variable domain, completed using reference TRBV11-2 and TRBJ2-4, is EAGVAQSPRYKIIEKRQSVAFWCNPISGHATLYWYQQILGQGPKLLIQFQNNGVVDDSQLPKDRFSAERLKGVDSTLKIQPAKLEDSAVYLCASSSGDSVAKNIQYFGAGTRLSVL.

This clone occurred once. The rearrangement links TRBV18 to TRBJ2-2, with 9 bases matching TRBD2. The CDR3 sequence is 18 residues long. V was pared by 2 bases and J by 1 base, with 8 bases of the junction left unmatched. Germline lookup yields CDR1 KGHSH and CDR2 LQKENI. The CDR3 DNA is TGTGCCAGCTCACCATGGCCTAGCGGGGCCATGAACACCGGGGAGCTGTTTTTT. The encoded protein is CASSPWPSGAMNTGELFF.

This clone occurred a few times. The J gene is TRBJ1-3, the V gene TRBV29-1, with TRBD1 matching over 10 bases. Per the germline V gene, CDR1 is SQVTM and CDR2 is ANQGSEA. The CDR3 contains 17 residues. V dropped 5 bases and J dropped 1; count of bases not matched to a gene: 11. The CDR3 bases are TGCAGCGTTTCCCGGACAGGGGGTTCTGGTTCTGGAAACACCATATATTTT. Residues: CSVSRTGGSGSGNTIYF.

Here the CDR3 reads CASRDTGRDYGYTF. In nucleotides, the CDR3 is TGTGCCAGCAGGGATACAGGGAGAGACTATGGCTACACCTTC. The V gene is TRBV28, the J gene TRBJ1-2; a weak D match, TRBD1 (6 bases). The CDR3 runs to 14 residues. V lost 6 bases and J 3 bases, leaving 14 bases between the germline ends. CDR1 and CDR2 (germline): MDHEN, SYDVKM.

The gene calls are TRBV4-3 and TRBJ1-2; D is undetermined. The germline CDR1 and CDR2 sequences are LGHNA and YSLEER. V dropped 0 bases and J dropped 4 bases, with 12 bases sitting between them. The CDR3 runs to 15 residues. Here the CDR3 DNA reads TGCGCCAGCAGCCAAGATATCGGCCAGCCCTATGGCTACACCTTC. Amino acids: CASSQDIGQPYGYTF.

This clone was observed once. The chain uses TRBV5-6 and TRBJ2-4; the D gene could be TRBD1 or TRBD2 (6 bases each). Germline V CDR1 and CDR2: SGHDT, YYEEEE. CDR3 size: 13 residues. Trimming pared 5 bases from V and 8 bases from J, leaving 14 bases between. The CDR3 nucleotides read TGTGCCAGCAGAAGAGGGGGGTTGGACATTCAGTACTTC. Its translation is CASRRGGLDIQYF. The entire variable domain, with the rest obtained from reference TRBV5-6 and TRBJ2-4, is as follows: DAGVTQSPTHLIKTRGQQVTLRCSPKSGHDTVSWYQQALGQGPQFIFQYYEEEERQRGNFPDRFSGHQFPNYSSELNVNALLLGDSALYLCASRRGGLDIQYFGAGTRLSVL.

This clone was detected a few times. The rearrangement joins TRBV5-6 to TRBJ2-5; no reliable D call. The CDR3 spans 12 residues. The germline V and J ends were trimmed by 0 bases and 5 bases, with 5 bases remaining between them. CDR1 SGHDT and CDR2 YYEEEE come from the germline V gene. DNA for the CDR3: TGTGCCAGCAGCTTGGCCTGGGAGACCCAGTACTTC. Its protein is CASSLAWETQYF.

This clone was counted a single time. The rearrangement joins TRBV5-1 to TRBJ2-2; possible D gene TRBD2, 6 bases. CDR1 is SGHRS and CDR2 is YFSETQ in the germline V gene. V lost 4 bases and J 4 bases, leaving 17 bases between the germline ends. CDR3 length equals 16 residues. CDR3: CASSPEGLIATGELFF. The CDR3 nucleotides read TGCGCCAGCAGCCCTGAGGGACTCATAGCCACCGGGGAGCTGTTTTTT.

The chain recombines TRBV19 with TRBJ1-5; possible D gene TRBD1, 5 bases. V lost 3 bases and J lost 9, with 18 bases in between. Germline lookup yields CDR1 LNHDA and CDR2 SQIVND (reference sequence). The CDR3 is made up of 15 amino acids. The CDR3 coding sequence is TGTGCCAGTAGTATGGGGACCCCGGGGAAGGGGCCCCAGCATTTT. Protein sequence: CASSMGTPGKGPQHF.

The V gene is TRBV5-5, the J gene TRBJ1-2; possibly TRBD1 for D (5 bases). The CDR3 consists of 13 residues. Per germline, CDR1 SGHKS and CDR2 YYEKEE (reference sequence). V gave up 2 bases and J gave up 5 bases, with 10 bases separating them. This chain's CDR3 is CASSFVREYGYTF. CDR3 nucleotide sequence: TGTGCCAGCAGCTTCGTCAGGGAGTATGGCTACACCTTC.

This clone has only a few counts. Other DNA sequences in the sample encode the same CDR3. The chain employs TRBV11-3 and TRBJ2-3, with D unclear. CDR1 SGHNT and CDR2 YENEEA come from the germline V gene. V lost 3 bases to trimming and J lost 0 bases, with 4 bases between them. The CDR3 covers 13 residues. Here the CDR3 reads CASSLVSTDTQYF. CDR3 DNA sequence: TGTGCCAGCAGCTTGGTCAGCACAGATACGCAGTATTTT.

The CDR3 nucleotides read TGTGCCAGCAGTTACTCGGCAGGGCTAGGAAATGAGCAGTTCTTC. Translated, it gives CASSYSAGLGNEQFF. This chain connects TRBV6-5 to TRBJ2-1; perhaps TRBD1 as D (5 bases). V dropped 0 bases and J dropped 7 bases, with 13 bases sitting between them. From germline, CDR1 is MNHEY and CDR2 SVGAGI. This CDR3 is 15 amino acids long.

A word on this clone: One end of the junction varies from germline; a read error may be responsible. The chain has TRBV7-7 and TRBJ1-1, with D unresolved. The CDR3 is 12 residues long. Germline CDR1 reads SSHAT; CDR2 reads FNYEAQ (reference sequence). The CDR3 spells CASSPKWTEAFF. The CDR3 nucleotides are TGTGCTAGCAGCCCCAAGTGGACTGAAGCTTTCTTT.

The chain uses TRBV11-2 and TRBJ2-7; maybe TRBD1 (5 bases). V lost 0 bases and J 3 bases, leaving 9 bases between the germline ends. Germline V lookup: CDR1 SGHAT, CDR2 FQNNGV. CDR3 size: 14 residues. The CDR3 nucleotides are TGTGCCAGCAGCTTAGAATGGCAGGGCTACGAGCAGTACTTC. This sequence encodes CASSLEWQGYEQYF. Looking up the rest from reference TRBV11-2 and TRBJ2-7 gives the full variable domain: EAGVAQSPRYKIIEKRQSVAFWCNPISGHATLYWYQQILGQGPKLLIQFQNNGVVDDSQLPKDRFSAERLKGVDSTLKIQPAKLEDSAVYLCASSLEWQGYEQYFGPGTRLTVT.

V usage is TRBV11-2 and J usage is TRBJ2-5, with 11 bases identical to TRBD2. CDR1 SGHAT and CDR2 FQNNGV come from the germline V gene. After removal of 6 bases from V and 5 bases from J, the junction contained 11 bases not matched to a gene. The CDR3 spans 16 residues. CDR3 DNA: TGTGCCAGCAGTCCCCGGGGACTAGCGGTTGTCGAGACCCAGTACTTC. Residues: CASSPRGLAVVETQYF.

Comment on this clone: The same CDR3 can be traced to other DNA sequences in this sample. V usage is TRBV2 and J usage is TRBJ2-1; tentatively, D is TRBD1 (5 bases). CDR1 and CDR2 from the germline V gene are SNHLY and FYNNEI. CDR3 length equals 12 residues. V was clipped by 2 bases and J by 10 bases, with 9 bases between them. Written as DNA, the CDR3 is TGTGCCAGCAGTGAACAGGGTTACGAGCAGTTCTTC. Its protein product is CASSEQGYEQFF.

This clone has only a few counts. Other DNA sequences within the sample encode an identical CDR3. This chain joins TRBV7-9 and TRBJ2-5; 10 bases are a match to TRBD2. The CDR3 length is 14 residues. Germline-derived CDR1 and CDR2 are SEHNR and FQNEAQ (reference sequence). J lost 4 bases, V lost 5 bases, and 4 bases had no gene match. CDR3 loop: CASSPGTSAETQYF. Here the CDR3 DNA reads TGTGCCAGCAGCCCAGGGACTAGCGCAGAGACCCAGTACTTC.

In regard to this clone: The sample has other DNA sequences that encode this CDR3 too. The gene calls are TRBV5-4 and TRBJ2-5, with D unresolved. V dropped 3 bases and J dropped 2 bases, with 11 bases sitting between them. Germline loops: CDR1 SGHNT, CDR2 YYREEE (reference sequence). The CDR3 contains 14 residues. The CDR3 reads CASSSGPLQETQYF. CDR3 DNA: TGTGCCAGCAGCTCAGGACCTTTACAAGAGACCCAGTACTTC. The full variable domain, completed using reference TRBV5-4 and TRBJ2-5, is ETGVTQSPTHLIKTRGQQVTLRCSSQSGHNTVSWYQQALGQGPQFIFQYYREEENGRGNFPPRFSGLQFPNYSSELNVNALELDDSALYLCASSSGPLQETQYFGPGTRLLVL.

The CDR3 is CASSFSLAGQETQYF. The DNA of the CDR3 is TGTGCCAGCAGCTTCTCTCTGGCAGGGCAAGAGACCCAGTACTTC. The J gene is TRBJ2-5, the V gene TRBV7-9; TRBD1 is a possible D gene (5 bases). Germline CDR1 reads SEHNR; CDR2 reads FQNEAQ (reference sequence). The ends were cut back, 3 bases at V and 2 bases at J, with 13 bases in the middle. The length of the CDR3 is 15 residues.

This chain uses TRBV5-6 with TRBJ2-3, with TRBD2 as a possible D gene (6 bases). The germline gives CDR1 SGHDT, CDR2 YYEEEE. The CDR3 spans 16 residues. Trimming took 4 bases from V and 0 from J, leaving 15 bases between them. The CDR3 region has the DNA TGTGCCAGCAGCCCGAATGGGGGGTCTAGCACAGATACGCAGTATTTT. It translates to CASSPNGGSSTDTQYF.

In nucleotides, the CDR3 is TGTGCCAGCACCCCTAGAGTACTTGGAGGGTACAGGCTCGGTGGCTACACCTTC. This encodes CASTPRVLGGYRLGGYTF. The chain combines TRBV7-8 with TRBJ1-2, with D possibly being TRBD1 (5 bases). The germline V and J ends were trimmed by 7 bases and 7 bases, with 31 bases remaining between them. This CDR3 contains 18 residues. The V gene's germline CDR1 is SGHVS and CDR2 FQNEAQ.